Shown below are 10 T cell receptor beta chains from a single sample sequenced in a study of CD8+CD57+ T cells in acquired aplastic anemia. Template material for TCR beta VDJ and CDR3 profiling consisted of genomic DNA. Each CDR3 protein is one row after TCRdb ran MiXCR on the reads. The data hold approximately 150,000 distinct CDR3 sequences, with around half observed a single time. Patients who underwent sequencing had shown CD8+CD57+ cell expansion by flow cytometry. Material: sorted CD4+, CD8+, or CD8+CD57+ T cells (not recorded which) from PBMCs. The source is a human donor with aplastic anemia.

This clonotype was observed at least ten times. This chain connects TRBV7-2 to TRBJ1-1; the match to TRBD1 covers 7 bases. The CDR3 length is 14 residues. Trimming cost V 3 bases and J 2 bases; bases outside gene matches: 3. Per germline, CDR1 SGHTA and CDR2 FQGNSA. CDR3 loop: CASSLGQPNTEAFF. CDR3 DNA sequence: TGTGCCAGCAGCTTGGGACAGCCCAACACTGAAGCTTTCTTT. Together with reference TRBV7-2 and TRBJ1-1, the CDR3 gives the full variable domain: GAGVSQSPSNKVTEKGKDVELRCDPISGHTALYWYRQSLGQGLEFLIYFQGNSAPDKSGLPSDRFSAERTGGSVSTLTIQRTQQEDSAVYLCASSLGQPNTEAFFGQGTRLTVV.

V and J are TRBV12-3 or TRBV12-4 and TRBJ2-7, with 8 positions matching TRBD1. V lost 8 bases and J lost 0; bases outside the gene matches: 3. The CDR3 runs to 13 residues. The CDR3 region is CASCDRGSYEQYF. CDR3 sequence (DNA): TGTGCCAGCTGCGACAGGGGCTCCTACGAGCAGTACTTC.

This clonotype was counted many times. As DNA, the CDR3 is TGTGCCAGCAGTCCCGGGACAGGGAACACTGAAGCTTTCTTT. Protein product: CASSPGTGNTEAFF. This chain uses TRBV11-3 with TRBJ1-1, with 8 bases aligning to TRBD1. The CDR3 is made up of 14 amino acids. The V segment lost 6 bases and the J segment 1 base; nucleotides outside the gene matches: 4. The germline gives CDR1 SGHNT, CDR2 YENEEA.

The gene calls are TRBV2 and TRBJ2-3; possibly TRBD2 for D (5 bases). Trimming stripped 6 bases from V and 3 bases from J, with 16 bases between. Germline V gene sequence: CDR1 SNHLY, CDR2 FYNNEI. The CDR3 extends over 15 amino acids. The CDR3, as DNA: TGTGCCAGCAGAGCGTCCGGGGAAAGGACAGATACGCAGTATTTT. Translation gives CASRASGERTDTQYF.

V gene TRBV4-2 combines with J gene TRBJ1-2; D remains ambiguous. CDR3 size: 13 residues. Germline loops: CDR1 LGHNA, CDR2 YNFKEQ. Trimming took 1 base from V and 5 from J, leaving 8 bases between them. Here the CDR3 DNA reads TGTGCCAGCAGCCAAGTGGGCGAATATGGCTACACCTTC. This encodes CASSQVGEYGYTF.

V is TRBV6-5 and J is TRBJ2-2; D unresolved. There are 17 residues in the CDR3. With 0 bases removed from V and 0 bases from J, the gap between germline ends came to 11 bases. The germline gives CDR1 MNHEY, CDR2 SVGAGI. The CDR3, as DNA: TGTGCCAGCAGTTACTCGAACGGATTCGCGAACACCGGGGAGCTGTTTTTT. Encoded protein: CASSYSNGFANTGELFF.

The table lists this clonotype with a few counts. CDR3 sequence reads: CASSLGGTRAYEQYV. Written as DNA, the CDR3 is TGCGCCAGCAGCTTGGGTGGGACTAGGGCCTACGAGCAGTACGTC. The chain couples TRBV5-1 to TRBJ2-7, with TRBD2 matching 8 bases. V trimming: 0 bases; J trimming: 2 bases; junction bases outside the gene matches: 4. CDR1 SGHRS and CDR2 YFSETQ come from the germline V gene. This CDR3 is built from 15 residues.

In its sample, this clonotype was seen many times. The CDR3: CSAAARDNYGYTF. DNA for the CDR3: TGCAGTGCCGCTGCGCGGGACAACTATGGCTACACCTTC. The chain uses TRBV20-1 and TRBJ1-2, with D maybe TRBD1 (5 bases). V lost 6 bases and J 2 bases, leaving 13 bases between the germline ends. Germline values: CDR1 DFQATT, CDR2 SNEGSKA (reference sequence). There are 13 residues in the CDR3.

The chain combines TRBV11-2 with TRBJ1-5, with D unclear. Trimming took off 5 bases at V and 0 bases at J, with 8 bases between the two ends. Germline V CDR1 and CDR2: SGHAT, FQNNGV. The CDR3 has 14 amino acids. CDR3 protein: CASSTDNSNQPQHF. The CDR3 nucleotides are TGTGCCAGCAGCACCGATAATAGCAATCAGCCCCAGCATTTT.

The CDR3 region is CASSPGQGASEAFF. The CDR3 DNA sequence: TGTGCCAGCAGTCCGGGACAGGGGGCTTCTGAAGCTTTCTTT. The chain recombines TRBV2 with TRBJ1-1, with TRBD1 matching over 12 bases. The CDR3 contains 14 residues. V was clipped by 5 bases and J by 6 bases; unmatched bases: 4. Germline values: CDR1 SNHLY, CDR2 FYNNEI.